This TCR beta chain is drawn from a study of human T cells and chemical hapten exposure. As for time point: patch test 3, about 24 weeks after DPC sensitization. Sample treatment: therapeutic diphenylcyclopropenone sensitization with weekly scalp DPC. Germline V gene sequence: CDR1 MDHEN, CDR2 SYDVKM. The CDR3 totals 12 residues. V lost 5 bases and J lost 13, with 12 bases in between. TCRdb analysed the RACE reads with MiXCR anew, one entry per CDR3 protein. The sample lists over 100,000 distinct CDR3 sequences, roughly 10% occurring once. The receptor's source is a woman aged 45-60 years with alopecia areata. Some clones in this sample may be carry-over from other donors' samples. The gene calls are TRBV28 and TRBJ1-6; D call uncertain. The specimen was whole blood, collected in connection with sensitization to the hapten diphenylcyclopropenone (DPC). CDR3 loop: CASSLRRAPLHF. CDR3 in DNA: TGTGCCAGCAGTCTTCGGAGGGCCCCCCTCCACTTT. Full variable domain (remainder filled in from reference TRBV28 and TRBJ1-6): DVKVTQSSRYLVKRTGEKVFLECVQDMDHENMFWYRQDPGLGLRLIYFSYDVKMKEKGDIPEGYSVSREKKERFSLILESASTNQTSMYLCASSLRRAPLHFGNGTRLTVT.